The clone carrying this TCR beta chain has at least ten counts. Its antigen is as yet unknown. These data originate in a study of CD8 T cells in ankylosing spondylitis. Quantitative barcoded 5'-RACE was used to prepare TCR beta libraries. TCRdb processed the 5' RACE reads anew with MiXCR; each CDR3 protein has one entry. The data hold about 510,000 distinct CDR3 sequences, with about 5% observed a single time. The V gene's germline CDR1 is SGDLS and CDR2 YYNGEE. Trimming shortened V by 2 bases and J by 5 bases, and 12 bases separated the two germline ends. The CDR3 length is 14 residues. General study findings and limits: What seemed typical of ankylosing spondylitis blood was a TCR beta motif built from roughly eight highly homologous variants. The clones that were linked to disease were reported to be significantly enriched in matched synovial fluid samples from ankylosing spondylitis patients.

Sequenced material: blood, either unsorted or a sorted T cell fraction (not recorded which). The chain uses TRBV9 and TRBJ2-3, with D unresolved. The TCR was taken from a male donor with ankylosing spondylitis. The CDR3 nucleotides read TGTGCCAGCAGCGTTAGGGTAACGGGAGATACGCAGTATTTT. Translation: CASSVRVTGDTQYF. Full variable domain (remainder filled in from reference TRBV9 and TRBJ2-3): DSGVTQTPKHLITATGQRVTLRCSPRSGDLSVYWYQQSLDQGLQFLIQYYNGEERAKGNILERFSAQQFPDLHSELNLSSLELGDSALYFCASSVRVTGDTQYFGPGTRLTVL.